A single sample is the source of the 24 T cell receptor beta chains below, sequenced in a study of T-cell memory formation after mild COVID-19. TCRdb re-called the 5' RACE reads through MiXCR, storing one row per CDR3 protein. The sample records roughly 600,000 distinct CDR3 sequences, more than 15% being singletons. Sample: PBMCs or a T cell subset sorted from them (not recorded which). The receptors come from an adult woman who had mild COVID-19 (a few samples of this study predate the infection). Cell type and time point are not known.

This clonotype was counted ten times or more. V gene TRBV6-1 combines with J gene TRBJ2-1; 9 nucleotides align to TRBD1. Trimming cost V 5 bases and J 2 bases; bases outside gene matches: 4. The length of the CDR3 is 15 residues. The germline V gene has CDR1 MNHNS and CDR2 SASEGT. The CDR3 coding sequence is TGTGCCAGCAGTACCCGACAGGGGGCCTACAATGAGCAGTTCTTC. Translated, it gives CASSTRQGAYNEQFF.

The V and J genes are TRBV11-2 and TRBJ2-5; 10 nucleotides agree with TRBD2. The CDR3 runs 15 residues. The V gene end was trimmed by 5 bases and the J gene end by 9 bases; junction bases not matched to a gene: 12. Germline V CDR1 and CDR2: SGHAT, FQNNGV. The DNA for the CDR3 is TGTGCCAGCAGCCACGGAAGCGGGGGGGCCGTGTCCCAGTACTTC. Encoded protein: CASSHGSGGAVSQYF.

The chain couples TRBV10-3 to TRBJ2-5; 10 nucleotides match TRBD1. CDR1 is ENHRY, CDR2 SYGVKD, per germline. The length of the CDR3 is 13 residues. The trim removed 11 bases at V and 3 bases at J, leaving 6 bases unmatched. CDR3 nucleotide sequence: TGTGCCCGACCGGGACAGGGGAAAGAGACCCAGTACTTC. The encoded protein is CARPGQGKETQYF.

This clonotype was detected a few times. The genes are TRBV4-1 and TRBJ1-2; 10 bases fit TRBD1. The ends lost 0 bases at V and 4 bases at J; junction bases unmatched: 5. The germline gives CDR1 MGHRA, CDR2 YSYEKL. This CDR3 is 16 amino acids long. CDR3 nucleotides: TGCGCCAGCAGCCAAGATCAGGGACAGGGGCGCTATGGCTACACCTTC. Amino acid sequence: CASSQDQGQGRYGYTF.

This clonotype was recorded a few times. The chain joins TRBV12-3 or TRBV12-4 to TRBJ2-5; 11 nucleotides align to TRBD2. The CDR3 runs 16 residues. Germline trimming cut 6 bases from V and 1 base from J; bases unmatched to any gene: 7. CDR3 sequence (DNA): TGTGCCAGCAGCCCGTTGACTAGCGGGGCCCAAGAGACCCAGTACTTC. Translation gives CASSPLTSGAQETQYF.

This clonotype turned up a few times. The V gene is TRBV7-9, the J gene TRBJ2-1; TRBD2 matches at 8 bases. V lost 5 bases to trimming and J lost 15 bases; unmatched junction nucleotides: 21. The CDR3 sequence is 16 residues long. Germline CDR1 is SEHNR and CDR2 is FQNEAQ (reference sequence). For the CDR3, the DNA is TGTGCCAGCAGCAAAGGGTATCTAGCGGGTGCTGAGTGGGTGTTCTTC. Its translation is CASSKGYLAGAEWVFF. The entire variable domain, with the rest obtained from reference TRBV7-9 and TRBJ2-1, is as follows: DTGVSQNPRHKITKRGQNVTFRCDPISEHNRLYWYRQTLGQGPEFLTYFQNEAQLEKSRLLSDRFSAERPKGSFSTLEIQRTEQGDSAMYLCASSKGYLAGAEWVFFGPGTRLTVL.

This chain joins TRBV12-3 or TRBV12-4 and TRBJ2-7; D is ambiguous. V was clipped by 3 bases and J by 3 bases, with 12 bases between them. The CDR3 totals 14 residues. In nucleotides, the CDR3 is TGTGCCAGCAGTTTGGGCAGGTTGGTCTACGAGCAGTACTTC. It specifies CASSLGRLVYEQYF.

This sequence joins TRBV12-3 or TRBV12-4 and TRBJ1-6; D gene ambiguous. CDR3 length equals 13 residues. The V end was cut by 3 bases, the J end by 7 bases, with 7 bases between. Here the CDR3 reads CASSLSTNSPLHF. CDR3 bases: TGTGCCAGCAGTTTGAGTACGAATTCACCCCTCCACTTT.

The chain combines TRBV24-1 with TRBJ2-1; D gene unclear. V lost 9 bases and J lost 7, with 9 bases in between. CDR3 length equals 11 residues. The V gene's germline CDR1 is KGHDR and CDR2 SFDVKD. The chain's CDR3 is CATSSSNEQFF. CDR3 DNA sequence: TGTGCCACCTCTTCCTCGAATGAGCAGTTCTTC.

V is TRBV10-3 and J is TRBJ2-7; D call uncertain. The CDR3 has 12 amino acids. V was clipped by 1 base and J by 2 bases, with 3 bases between them. The germline gives CDR1 ENHRY, CDR2 SYGVKD. CDR3 amino acids: CAISEFTYEQYF. CDR3 bases: TGTGCCATCAGTGAGTTCACCTACGAGCAGTACTTC.

The J gene is TRBJ2-3, the V gene TRBV12-3 or TRBV12-4, with TRBD2 as a possible D gene (6 bases). V dropped 3 bases and J dropped 0 bases, with 13 bases sitting between them. The CDR3 spans 16 residues. For the CDR3, the DNA is TGTGCCAGCAGTTTTGTAGCGGCTTCTAGCACAGATACGCAGTATTTT. Residues: CASSFVAASSTDTQYF.

This clonotype turned up a few times. The J gene is TRBJ2-7, the V gene TRBV12-3 or TRBV12-4, with 8 bases fitting TRBD1. The CDR3 has 17 amino acids. V was clipped by 0 bases and J by 0 bases; unmatched bases: 7. The CDR3 DNA reads as TGTGCCAGCAGTTTAGCTATCGGACAGGGACGCTCCTACGAGCAGTACTTC. This codes for CASSLAIGQGRSYEQYF.

This clonotype was seen more than once but under ten times. The V gene is TRBV15, the J gene TRBJ2-7; 9 nucleotides agree with TRBD2. Looked up from germline, CDR1 is LNHNV and CDR2 is YYDKDF (reference sequence). The CDR3 totals 12 residues. Germline trimming cut 2 bases from V and 12 bases from J; bases unmatched to any gene: 5. CDR3 sequence: CATSRSREGLYF. The CDR3 DNA follows: TGTGCCACCAGCAGATCGCGGGAGGGCCTGTACTTC.

This sequence joins TRBV19 and TRBJ2-5; 10 bases match TRBD1. The CDR3 spans 16 residues. Germline V lookup: CDR1 LNHDA, CDR2 SQIVND (reference sequence). With V trimmed by 8 bases and J by 4 bases, 13 bases remained unmatched. The CDR3 here is CASSPGDRGLGETQYF. CDR3 DNA: TGTGCCAGTTCGCCTGGTGACAGGGGGCTTGGAGAGACCCAGTACTTC.

Regarding this clonotype: The germline gene is not matched at one end of the junction; a read error may be the cause. The CDR3 loop reads CASRTTGNSGNTIYF. CDR3 nucleotides: TGTGCCAGCAGGACGACAGGGAACTCTGGGAACACCATATATTTT. The chain joins TRBV12-3 or TRBV12-4 to TRBJ1-3, with TRBD1 identical over 7 bases. The CDR3 covers 15 residues.

The chain is built from TRBV29-1 and TRBJ1-1; D unclear. Germline CDR1 reads SQVTM; CDR2 reads ANQGSEA. V was clipped by 2 bases and J by 0 bases, with 10 bases between them. The CDR3 has 14 amino acids. The CDR3 nucleotides read TGCAGCGTTGAACCAAGGACGGTGAACACTGAAGCTTTCTTT. Its translation: CSVEPRTVNTEAFF.

The genes are TRBV28 and TRBJ2-7; D not resolved. V was trimmed by 8 bases and J by 0 bases, leaving 5 bases between them. This CDR3 comprises 11 residues. Germline CDR1 is MDHEN and CDR2 is SYDVKM. In DNA form, the CDR3 reads TGTGCCAGCGTCAGCTCCTACGAGCAGTACTTC. Protein: CASVSSYEQYF.

This clonotype was seen more than once but under ten times. The chain recombines TRBV20-1 with TRBJ1-2; 10 nucleotides agree with TRBD1. Unmatched junction bases numbered 8, after V lost 6 bases and J lost 4 bases. The CDR3 consists of 14 residues. Germline CDR1 DFQATT, CDR2 SNEGSKA (reference sequence). CDR3 sequence reads: CSATETGGSYGYTF. The CDR3 nucleotides read TGCAGTGCAACCGAGACAGGGGGCAGCTATGGCTACACCTTC.

This chain uses TRBV12-3 or TRBV12-4 with TRBJ2-7; D is perhaps TRBD2 (5 bases). The CDR3 spans 15 residues. Trimming removed 3 bases from V and 0 bases from J, with 12 bases in between. The CDR3 DNA sequence: TGTGCCAGCAGTTTGACCGCTAGCAGCTCCTACGAGCAGTACTTC. The encoded protein is CASSLTASSSYEQYF.

The gene calls are TRBV7-8 and TRBJ2-7, with no clear D. Trimming took off 5 bases at V and 2 bases at J, with 16 bases between the two ends. This CDR3 is built from 15 residues. Germline V gene sequence: CDR1 SGHVS, CDR2 FQNEAQ. The CDR3 region is CASSPMRYRAYEQYF. CDR3 nucleotide sequence: TGTGCCAGCAGCCCCATGCGCTACAGAGCCTACGAGCAGTACTTC.

There are a few counts of this clonotype. J is TRBJ1-2 and V is TRBV5-1; D not certain. Germline V gene sequence: CDR1 SGHRS, CDR2 YFSETQ. The CDR3 is 16 amino acids. V dropped 4 bases and J dropped 1 base, with 17 bases sitting between them. CDR3 DNA sequence: TGCGCCAGCAGCCACGGAGATGTAGGGATTAACTATGGCTACACCTTC. Residues: CASSHGDVGINYGYTF. The whole variable domain, remainder taken from reference TRBV5-1 and TRBJ1-2, is KAGVTQTPRYLIKTRGQQVTLSCSPISGHRSVSWYQQTPGQGLQFLFEYFSETQRNKGNFPGRFSGRQFSNSRSEMNVSTLELGDSALYLCASSHGDVGINYGYTFGSGTRLTVV.

There are a few counts of this clonotype. As DNA, the CDR3 is TGTGCCAGCAGTCCCGGGACTAGCGGGAGCTGGTACGAGCAGTACTTC. Translating it yields CASSPGTSGSWYEQYF. This chain links TRBV28 with TRBJ2-7, with TRBD2 identical over 14 bases. J was trimmed by 4 bases and V by 5 bases; bases with no gene match: 7. CDR3 length equals 16 residues. Looked up from germline, CDR1 is MDHEN and CDR2 is SYDVKM. The full variable domain, in which reference TRBV28 and TRBJ2-7 provide the parts outside the CDR3, is DVKVTQSSRYLVKRTGEKVFLECVQDMDHENMFWYRQDPGLGLRLIYFSYDVKMKEKGDIPEGYSVSREKKERFSLILESASTNQTSMYLCASSPGTSGSWYEQYFGPGTRLTVT.

The chain is built from TRBV6-5 and TRBJ2-2, with a possible D match to TRBD2 (5 bases). Trimming shortened V by 3 bases and J by 5 bases, and 10 bases separated the two germline ends. CDR1 and CDR2 (germline): MNHEY, SVGAGI. CDR3 length: 14 amino acids. CDR3 sequence: CASSYVPGTGELFF. CDR3 coding DNA: TGTGCCAGCAGTTATGTCCCGGGGACCGGGGAGCTGTTTTTT.

This chain connects TRBV12-3 or TRBV12-4 to TRBJ2-1; tentatively, D is TRBD2 (5 bases). The CDR3 runs 15 residues. Trimming removed 6 bases from V and 4 bases from J, with 16 bases in between. In DNA, the CDR3 is TGTGCCAGCAGCTCCGCACGGACTGGTTACAATGAGCAGTTCTTC. Its protein product is CASSSARTGYNEQFF.